The 18 T cell receptor beta chains below come from one sample, sequenced in a study of CD8 T cells in ankylosing spondylitis. MiXCR was run by TCRdb on the 5' RACE reads, yielding one entry per CDR3 protein. The profile shows 250,000 to 350,000 distinct CDR3 sequences, less than 25% of them singletons. Sequencing was carried out using blood, either unsorted or a sorted T cell fraction (not recorded which). These receptors were collected from a female donor with ankylosing spondylitis or in good health (not recorded which).

The chain combines TRBV4-2 with TRBJ1-2; unclear D gene. The V gene lost 1 base and the J gene lost 4 bases, with 7 bases spanning the gap. The CDR3 sequence is 13 residues long. Germline V gene data show CDR1 as LGHNA and CDR2 as YNFKEQ. CDR3 nucleotide sequence: TGTGCCAGCAGCCAAGTCAGCCTCTATGGCTACACCTTC. Its protein product is CASSQVSLYGYTF.

This clonotype has just a few counts. The V and J genes are TRBV6-5 and TRBJ2-2; D might be TRBD2 (6 bases). The CDR3 totals 16 residues. Germline values: CDR1 MNHEY, CDR2 SVGAGI. Trimming took 2 bases from V and 7 from J, leaving 17 bases between them. CDR3 loop: CASSYPVGGAGGELFF. CDR3 in DNA: TGTGCCAGCAGTTACCCCGTAGGCGGGGCGGGCGGGGAGCTGTTTTTT.

The chain recombines TRBV7-2 with TRBJ2-7; D possibly uses TRBD1 or TRBD2 (6 bases each). CDR3 length equals 15 residues. V lost 5 bases to trimming and J lost 1 base, with 15 bases between them. Germline CDR1 is SGHTA and CDR2 is FQGNSA. This CDR3 reads CASSQMRGVSYEQYF. In DNA form, the CDR3 reads TGTGCCAGCAGCCAGATGAGGGGGGTTTCCTACGAGCAGTACTTC.

The chain is built from TRBV12-3 or TRBV12-4 and TRBJ2-5; D possibly uses TRBD1 or TRBD2 (6 bases each). The V and J ends lost 8 bases and 5 bases respectively, with 15 bases between them. The CDR3 spans 13 residues. The CDR3 reads CASSMGGAETQYF. CDR3 coding DNA: TGTGCCAGCTCCATGGGGGGCGCGGAGACCCAGTACTTC.

In this sample, this clonotype turned up a few times. The chain carries TRBV19 and TRBJ2-5; a weak D match, TRBD1 (6 bases). Trimming removed 5 bases from V and 5 bases from J, with 15 bases in between. CDR1 LNHDA and CDR2 SQIVND come from the germline V gene (reference sequence). This CDR3 contains 14 residues. This chain's CDR3 is CASSARQDGETQYF. CDR3 DNA: TGTGCCAGTAGTGCCCGACAGGATGGGGAGACCCAGTACTTC. Filled out from reference TRBV19 and TRBJ2-5, the complete variable domain reads DGGITQSPKYLFRKEGQNVTLSCEQNLNHDAMYWYRQDPGQGLRLIYYSQIVNDFQKGDIAEGYSVSREKKESFPLTVTSAQKNPTAFYLCASSARQDGETQYFGPGTRLLVL.

The chain joins TRBV5-4 to TRBJ2-1; TRBD2 matches 11 bases. J lost 12 bases, V lost 3 bases, and 8 bases had no gene match. CDR3 size: 14 residues. Germline lookup yields CDR1 SGHNT and CDR2 YYREEE (reference sequence). The CDR3 DNA is TGTGCCAGCAGCTGGGAACTAGCGGGAGAGATGCAGTTCTTC. Its protein is CASSWELAGEMQFF.

This sequence joins TRBV12-3 or TRBV12-4 and TRBJ1-4; D is perhaps TRBD1 (5 bases). The CDR3 loop spans 13 amino acids. Trimming shortened V by 6 bases and J by 10 bases, and 15 bases separated the two germline ends. The CDR3 here is CASSLSTRGKLFF. The CDR3 DNA is TGTGCCAGCAGCCTATCGACGAGGGGAAAACTGTTTTTT.

This clonotype was picked up a small number of times. V and J are TRBV12-3 or TRBV12-4 and TRBJ2-1, with unresolved D. Trimming cost V 6 bases and J 0 bases, with 18 bases left between them. The CDR3 totals 17 residues. CDR3 bases: TGTGCCAGCAGCTTAACTCCCTTTGGCCGCTCCTACAATGAGCAGTTCTTC. Residues: CASSLTPFGRSYNEQFF.

The chain uses TRBV20-1 and TRBJ1-5; TRBD1 matches 7 bases. The trim removed 3 bases at V and 0 bases at J, leaving 5 bases unmatched. The CDR3 runs to 15 residues. Germline V CDR1 and CDR2: DFQATT, SNEGSKA (reference sequence). In nucleotides, the CDR3 is TGCAGTGCTAGTCACGGGACAGATAGCAATCAGCCCCAGCATTTT. Encoded protein: CSASHGTDSNQPQHF.

A few counts support this clonotype. At one end, the junction sequence differs from germline, possibly due to a read error. The chain combines TRBV28 with TRBJ1-5; 7 nucleotides line up with TRBD1. Germline CDR1 is MDHEN and CDR2 is SYDVKM. CDR3 length: 16 amino acids. Here the CDR3 DNA reads TGTGCCAGCCTACCCCCCCGGGGAGGGGGCAAACAGCCCCAGCATTTT. It encodes CASLPPRGGGKQPQHF.

The table lists this clonotype with a few counts. The chain carries TRBV20-1 and TRBJ2-5; D is unresolved. V lost 3 bases and J lost 3, with 8 bases in between. From germline, CDR1 is DFQATT and CDR2 SNEGSKA (reference sequence). There are 12 residues in the CDR3. CDR3 in DNA: TGCAGTGCTAGTCCCCAGAAAGAGACCCAGTACTTC. It is translated as CSASPQKETQYF.

The chain links TRBV15 to TRBJ1-6; D is undetermined. Germline CDR1 and CDR2: LNHNV and YYDKDF (reference sequence). Trimming removed 0 bases from V and 7 bases from J, with 7 bases in between. There are 14 residues in the CDR3. The CDR3 reads CATSRDIWNSPLHF. The CDR3 nucleotides read TGTGCCACCAGCAGAGATATATGGAATTCACCCCTCCACTTT.

This chain links TRBV7-6 with TRBJ2-3; 8 bases fit TRBD2. The V and J ends lost 5 bases and 3 bases, in that order; junction bases with no gene match: 10. The germline V gene encodes CDR1 SGHVS and CDR2 FNYEAQ. CDR3 length: 16 amino acids. CDR3: CASSPGGGRRTDTQYF. The CDR3 DNA sequence: TGTGCCAGCAGCCCGGGGGGCGGGAGGCGGACAGATACGCAGTATTTT.

The chain couples TRBV5-1 to TRBJ2-1; 10 nucleotides line up with TRBD2. The germline V gene encodes CDR1 SGHRS and CDR2 YFSETQ. This CDR3 region has 15 residues. The V segment lost 1 base and the J segment 7 bases; nucleotides outside the gene matches: 5. DNA for the CDR3: TGCGCCAGCAGCTTGTTACTAGCGGGAAGGAATGAGCAGTTCTTC. This sequence encodes CASSLLLAGRNEQFF. The whole variable domain, filled in from reference TRBV5-1 and TRBJ2-1, reads KAGVTQTPRYLIKTRGQQVTLSCSPISGHRSVSWYQQTPGQGLQFLFEYFSETQRNKGNFPGRFSGRQFSNSRSEMNVSTLELGDSALYLCASSLLLAGRNEQFFGPGTRLTVL.

The chain links TRBV2 to TRBJ2-1; the match to TRBD2 covers 9 bases. Germline V gene lookup returns CDR1 SNHLY and CDR2 FYNNEI. The trim removed 2 bases at V and 5 bases at J, leaving 7 bases unmatched. The CDR3 extends over 16 amino acids. CDR3 bases: TGTGCCAGCAGTGAATTCGGGCTAGCGGGAAACAATGAGCAGTTCTTC. It encodes CASSEFGLAGNNEQFF.

This clonotype has only a few counts. The J gene is TRBJ1-2, the V gene TRBV7-9; D not resolved. The V gene lost 7 bases and the J gene lost 0 bases, with 9 bases spanning the gap. The CDR3 runs 13 residues. CDR1 is SEHNR and CDR2 is FQNEAQ in the germline V gene (reference sequence). The CDR3 region is CASTRPTNYGYTF. CDR3 bases: TGTGCCAGCACTCGGCCGACTAACTATGGCTACACCTTC.

The rearrangement uses TRBV6-1 and TRBJ2-2; D call uncertain. Germline V lookup: CDR1 MNHNS, CDR2 SASEGT. Trimming removed 5 bases from V and 1 base from J, with 14 bases in between. This CDR3 spans 16 amino acids. CDR3 protein: CASSTPKGRNTGELFF. DNA for the CDR3: TGTGCCAGCAGTACCCCCAAGGGCAGGAACACCGGGGAGCTGTTTTTT.

This clonotype has a count of ten or more. This rearrangement joins TRBV5-1 to TRBJ1-2; a possible D gene is TRBD1 (5 bases). Looked up from germline, CDR1 is SGHRS and CDR2 is YFSETQ. The CDR3 extends over 13 amino acids. V lost 4 bases and J lost 2, with 9 bases in between. The CDR3 sequence: CASSLNRNYGYTF. The CDR3 DNA is TGCGCCAGCAGCCTCAACAGGAACTATGGCTACACCTTC.